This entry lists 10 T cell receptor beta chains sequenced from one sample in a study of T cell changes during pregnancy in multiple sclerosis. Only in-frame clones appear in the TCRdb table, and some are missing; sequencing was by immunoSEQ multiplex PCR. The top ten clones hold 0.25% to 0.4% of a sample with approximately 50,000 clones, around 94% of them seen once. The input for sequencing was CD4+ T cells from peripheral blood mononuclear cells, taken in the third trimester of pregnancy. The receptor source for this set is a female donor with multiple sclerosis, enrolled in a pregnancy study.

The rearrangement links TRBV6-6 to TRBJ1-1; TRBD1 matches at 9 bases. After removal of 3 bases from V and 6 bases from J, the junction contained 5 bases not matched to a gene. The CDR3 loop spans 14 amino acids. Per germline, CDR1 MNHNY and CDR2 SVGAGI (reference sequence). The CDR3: CASSYTGGRAEAFF. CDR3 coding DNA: TGTGCCAGCAGTTATACAGGGGGCAGGGCTGAAGCTTTCTTT.

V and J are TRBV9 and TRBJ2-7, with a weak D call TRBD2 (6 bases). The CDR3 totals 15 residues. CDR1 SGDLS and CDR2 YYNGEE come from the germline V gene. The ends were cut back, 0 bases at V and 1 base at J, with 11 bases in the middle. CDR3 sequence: CASSVEEGRSYEQYF. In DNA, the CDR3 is TGTGCCAGCAGCGTAGAGGAGGGGCGTTCCTACGAGCAGTACTTC.

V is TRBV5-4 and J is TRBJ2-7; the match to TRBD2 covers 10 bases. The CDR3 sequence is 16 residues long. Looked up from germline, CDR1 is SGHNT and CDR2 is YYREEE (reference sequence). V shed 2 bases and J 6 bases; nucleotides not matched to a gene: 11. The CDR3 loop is CASSLPGLADMGEQYF. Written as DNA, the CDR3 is TGTGCCAGCAGCTTACCCGGACTAGCGGACATGGGCGAGCAGTACTTC. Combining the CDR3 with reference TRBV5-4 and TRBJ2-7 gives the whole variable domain ETGVTQSPTHLIKTRGQQVTLRCSSQSGHNTVSWYQQALGQGPQFIFQYYREEENGRGNFPPRFSGLQFPNYSSELNVNALELDDSALYLCASSLPGLADMGEQYFGPGTRLTVT.

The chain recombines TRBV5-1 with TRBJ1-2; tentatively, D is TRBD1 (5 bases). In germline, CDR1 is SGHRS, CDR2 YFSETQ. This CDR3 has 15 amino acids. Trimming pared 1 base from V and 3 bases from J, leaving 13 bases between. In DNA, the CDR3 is TGCGCCAGCAGCTTGTTATTTGGCAGGGACTATGGCTACACCTTC. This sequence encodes CASSLLFGRDYGYTF.

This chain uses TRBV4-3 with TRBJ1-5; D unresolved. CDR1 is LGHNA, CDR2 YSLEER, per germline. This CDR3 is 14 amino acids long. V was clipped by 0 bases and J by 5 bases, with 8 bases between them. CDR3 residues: CASSQDAGDQPQHF. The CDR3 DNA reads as TGCGCCAGCAGCCAAGACGCGGGAGATCAGCCCCAGCATTTT.

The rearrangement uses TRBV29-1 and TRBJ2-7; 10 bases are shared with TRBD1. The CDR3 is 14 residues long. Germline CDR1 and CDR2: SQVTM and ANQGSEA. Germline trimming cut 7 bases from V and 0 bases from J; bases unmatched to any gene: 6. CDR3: CSAGGQGSSYEQYF. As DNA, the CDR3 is TGCAGCGCCGGGGGACAGGGGAGCTCCTACGAGCAGTACTTC.

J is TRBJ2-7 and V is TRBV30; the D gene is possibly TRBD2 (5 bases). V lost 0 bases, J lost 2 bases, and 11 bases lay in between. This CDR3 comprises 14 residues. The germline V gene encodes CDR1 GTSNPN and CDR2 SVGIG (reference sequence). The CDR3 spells CAWSVRGLAYEQYF. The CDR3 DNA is TGTGCCTGGAGTGTACGGGGATTGGCCTACGAGCAGTACTTC.

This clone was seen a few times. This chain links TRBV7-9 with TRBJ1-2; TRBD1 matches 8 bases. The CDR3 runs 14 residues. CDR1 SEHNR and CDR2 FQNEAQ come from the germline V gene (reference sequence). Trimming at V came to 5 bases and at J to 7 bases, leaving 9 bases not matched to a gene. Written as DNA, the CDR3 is TGTGCCAGCAGCCAAAGCGACAGGGGTGGTGGCTACACCTTC. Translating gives CASSQSDRGGGYTF.

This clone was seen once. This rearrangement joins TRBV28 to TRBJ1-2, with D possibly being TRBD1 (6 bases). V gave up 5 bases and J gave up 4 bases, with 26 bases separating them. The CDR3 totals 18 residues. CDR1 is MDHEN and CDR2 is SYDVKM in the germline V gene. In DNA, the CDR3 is TGTGCCAGCAGTACCTCTCTGGGACAAAACCCCTTTAGCTATGGCTACACCTTC. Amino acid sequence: CASSTSLGQNPFSYGYTF.

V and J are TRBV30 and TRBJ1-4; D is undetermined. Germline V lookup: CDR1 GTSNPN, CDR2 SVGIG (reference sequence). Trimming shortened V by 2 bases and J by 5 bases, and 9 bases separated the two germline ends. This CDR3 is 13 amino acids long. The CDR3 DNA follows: TGTGCCTGGAGTCCGGTTAGAAATGAAAAACTGTTTTTT. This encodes CAWSPVRNEKLFF.